A selection of T cell receptor beta chains follows, all from one sample in a study of cytomegalovirus exposure and HLA in healthy donors. The data were produced by immunoSEQ multiplex PCR, yet TCRdb's version contains in-frame clones alone and is incomplete. The table lists around 99,000 clones, around three quarters of them singletons, with over 7% in the top ten. Material: PBMCs. These receptors originate from a woman between 45 and 60 years old in good health and CMV-seropositive. The CDR3 runs from the conserved cysteine through the conserved F or W. The D gene is left open where the match is weak. Only some rows state a clone size, as once, few, many or a class for expanded clones.

TRBD1	TRBV6-1	-	TRBJ2-5	CASSETDRGRGETQYF	TGTGCCAGCAGTGAAACCGACAGGGGGCGCGGTGAGACCCAGTACTTC
TRBD2	TRBV10-3	-	TRBJ2-7	CAIRPGRSSYEQYF	TGTGCCATCAGACCCGGGAGGAGCTCCTACGAGCAGTACTTC
TRBD1	TRBV5-1	-	TRBJ2-2	CASSLWTGVTGELFF	TGCGCCAGCAGCTTGTGGACAGGGGTCACCGGGGAGCTGTTTTTT
-	TRBV7-6	-	TRBJ2-5	CASSLVGGFETQYF	TGTGCCAGCAGCTTAGTCGGAGGCTTTGAGACCCAGTACTTC
TRBD2	TRBV5-1	few	TRBJ2-3	CASSLALAGGPDTQYF	TGCGCCAGCAGCTTGGCTCTAGCGGGAGGGCCGGATACGCAGTATTTT
TRBD2	TRBV6-5	-	TRBJ2-3	CASSYSTPGGPDTQYF	TGTGCCAGCAGTTACTCGACTCCGGGGGGGCCAGATACGCAGTATTTT
-	TRBV7-2	-	TRBJ1-1	CASSFGGHLNTEAFF	TGTGCCAGCAGCTTTGGCGGACACCTGAACACTGAAGCTTTCTTT
-	TRBV28	-	TRBJ1-6	CASNRQEDSPLHF	TGTGCCAGCAATCGACAGGAGGATTCACCCCTCCACTTT
-	TRBV6-1	few	TRBJ2-1	CASSNSGSRVF	TGTGCCAGCAGTAACTCGGGGTCCCGGGTCTTC
-	TRBV5-4	-	TRBJ2-7	CASSLQGGRYEQYF	TGTGCCAGCAGCTTGCAAGGGGGAAGATACGAGCAGTACTTC
TRBD1	TRBV6-6	-	TRBJ2-7	CASSYSPDRVTYEQYF	TGTGCCAGCAGTTACTCGCCGGACAGGGTGACCTACGAGCAGTACTTC
-	TRBV7-2	once	TRBJ1-2	CASSLDANYGYTF	TGTGCCAGCAGCTTAGACGCGAACTATGGCTACACCTTC
-	TRBV5-6	-	TRBJ2-5	CASRKGQVGAQYF	TGTGCCAGCCGTAAGGGGCAGGTTGGGGCCCAGTACTTC
-	TRBV7-6	-	TRBJ1-3	CASSRPLTGPGNTIYF	TGTGCCAGCAGCCGCCCTCTGACAGGCCCTGGAAACACCATATATTTT
TRBD1	TRBV11-3	-	TRBJ1-5	CASSLNRRGRRSNQPQHF	TGTGCCAGCAGCTTAAATCGCAGGGGGCGCCGTAGCAATCAGCCCCAGCATTTT
-	TRBV5-1	-	TRBJ2-7	CASSPDSSLREQYF	TGCGCCAGCAGCCCGGACTCCAGCTTGAGGGAGCAGTACTTC
-	TRBV19	-	TRBJ1-5	CASNSPRGRENQPQHF	TGTGCCAGTAACTCCCCCAGAGGTCGGGAAAATCAGCCCCAGCATTTT
-	TRBV18	-	TRBJ2-7	CASSPWGVYEQYF	TGTGCCAGCTCACCTTGGGGGGTCTACGAGCAGTACTTC
TRBD2	TRBV10-3	-	TRBJ2-5	CAISEPGLAGGKYQETQYF	TGTGCCATCAGTGAGCCCGGACTAGCGGGGGGCAAGTACCAAGAGACCCAGTACTTC
-	TRBV19	few	TRBJ1-6	CASSIGDGGSPLHF	TGTGCCAGTAGTATTGGGGACGGGGGATCACCCCTCCACTTT
TRBD2	TRBV7-2	-	TRBJ2-7	CASSGGTGSGRFFRYEQYF	TGTGCCAGCAGCGGGGGGACGGGTAGCGGGAGGTTCTTTCGTTACGAGCAGTACTTC
TRBD1	TRBV27	-	TRBJ1-6	CASRFKQGARNSPLHF	TGTGCCAGCAGATTTAAACAGGGGGCCCGGAATTCACCCCTCCACTTT
-	TRBV20-1	-	TRBJ1-1	CSAPGGEAFF	TGCAGTGCCCCCGGGGGGGAAGCTTTCTTT
TRBD2	TRBV5-8	once	TRBJ2-5	CASAKGLSQETQYF	TGTGCCAGCGCGAAGGGACTATCCCAAGAGACCCAGTACTTC
-	TRBV7-8	-	TRBJ1-1	CASKIEGQGLNTEAFF	TGTGCCAGCAAAATTGAGGGCCAGGGGCTAAACACTGAAGCTTTCTTT
TRBD1	TRBV5-4	-	TRBJ2-1	CASMPQGARNEQFF	TGTGCCAGCATGCCGCAGGGGGCGCGGAATGAGCAGTTCTTC
TRBD1	TRBV7-3	-	TRBJ1-1	CASSPRGGRNTEAFF	TGTGCCAGCAGCCCCCGAGGGGGCAGAAACACTGAAGCTTTCTTT
-	TRBV7-6	-	TRBJ2-3	CASSLVTGIADTQYF	TGTGCCAGCAGCTTAGTTACCGGGATCGCAGATACGCAGTATTTT
-	TRBV6-6	-	TRBJ2-5	CASSLRAETQYF	TGTGCCAGCAGTCTTCGAGCAGAGACCCAGTACTTC
-	TRBV27	-	TRBJ1-2	CASSSTGSYGYTF	TGTGCCAGCAGCTCCACAGGGAGCTATGGCTACACCTTC
TRBD2	TRBV6-1	-	TRBJ2-5	CASSEDGLGLAGIQETQYF	TGTGCCAGCAGTGAAGACGGACTTGGCCTAGCGGGGATCCAAGAGACCCAGTACTTC
TRBD2	TRBV19	-	TRBJ2-1	CASSTRLAGGIYNEQFF	TGTGCCAGTAGTACCCGACTAGCGGGGGGCATCTACAATGAGCAGTTCTTC
-	TRBV5-4	-	TRBJ2-3	CASSSSVAAGRTDTQYF	TGTGCCAGCAGCTCTTCGGTGGCGGCGGGACGCACAGATACGCAGTATTTT
-	TRBV9	-	TRBJ1-4	CASSASGLDEKLFF	TGTGCCAGCAGCGCGAGCGGGCTGGACGAAAAACTGTTTTTT
-	TRBV19	once	TRBJ2-3	CASSIGLRPVDTQYF	TGTGCCAGTAGTATAGGTCTCCGCCCGGTAGATACGCAGTATTTT